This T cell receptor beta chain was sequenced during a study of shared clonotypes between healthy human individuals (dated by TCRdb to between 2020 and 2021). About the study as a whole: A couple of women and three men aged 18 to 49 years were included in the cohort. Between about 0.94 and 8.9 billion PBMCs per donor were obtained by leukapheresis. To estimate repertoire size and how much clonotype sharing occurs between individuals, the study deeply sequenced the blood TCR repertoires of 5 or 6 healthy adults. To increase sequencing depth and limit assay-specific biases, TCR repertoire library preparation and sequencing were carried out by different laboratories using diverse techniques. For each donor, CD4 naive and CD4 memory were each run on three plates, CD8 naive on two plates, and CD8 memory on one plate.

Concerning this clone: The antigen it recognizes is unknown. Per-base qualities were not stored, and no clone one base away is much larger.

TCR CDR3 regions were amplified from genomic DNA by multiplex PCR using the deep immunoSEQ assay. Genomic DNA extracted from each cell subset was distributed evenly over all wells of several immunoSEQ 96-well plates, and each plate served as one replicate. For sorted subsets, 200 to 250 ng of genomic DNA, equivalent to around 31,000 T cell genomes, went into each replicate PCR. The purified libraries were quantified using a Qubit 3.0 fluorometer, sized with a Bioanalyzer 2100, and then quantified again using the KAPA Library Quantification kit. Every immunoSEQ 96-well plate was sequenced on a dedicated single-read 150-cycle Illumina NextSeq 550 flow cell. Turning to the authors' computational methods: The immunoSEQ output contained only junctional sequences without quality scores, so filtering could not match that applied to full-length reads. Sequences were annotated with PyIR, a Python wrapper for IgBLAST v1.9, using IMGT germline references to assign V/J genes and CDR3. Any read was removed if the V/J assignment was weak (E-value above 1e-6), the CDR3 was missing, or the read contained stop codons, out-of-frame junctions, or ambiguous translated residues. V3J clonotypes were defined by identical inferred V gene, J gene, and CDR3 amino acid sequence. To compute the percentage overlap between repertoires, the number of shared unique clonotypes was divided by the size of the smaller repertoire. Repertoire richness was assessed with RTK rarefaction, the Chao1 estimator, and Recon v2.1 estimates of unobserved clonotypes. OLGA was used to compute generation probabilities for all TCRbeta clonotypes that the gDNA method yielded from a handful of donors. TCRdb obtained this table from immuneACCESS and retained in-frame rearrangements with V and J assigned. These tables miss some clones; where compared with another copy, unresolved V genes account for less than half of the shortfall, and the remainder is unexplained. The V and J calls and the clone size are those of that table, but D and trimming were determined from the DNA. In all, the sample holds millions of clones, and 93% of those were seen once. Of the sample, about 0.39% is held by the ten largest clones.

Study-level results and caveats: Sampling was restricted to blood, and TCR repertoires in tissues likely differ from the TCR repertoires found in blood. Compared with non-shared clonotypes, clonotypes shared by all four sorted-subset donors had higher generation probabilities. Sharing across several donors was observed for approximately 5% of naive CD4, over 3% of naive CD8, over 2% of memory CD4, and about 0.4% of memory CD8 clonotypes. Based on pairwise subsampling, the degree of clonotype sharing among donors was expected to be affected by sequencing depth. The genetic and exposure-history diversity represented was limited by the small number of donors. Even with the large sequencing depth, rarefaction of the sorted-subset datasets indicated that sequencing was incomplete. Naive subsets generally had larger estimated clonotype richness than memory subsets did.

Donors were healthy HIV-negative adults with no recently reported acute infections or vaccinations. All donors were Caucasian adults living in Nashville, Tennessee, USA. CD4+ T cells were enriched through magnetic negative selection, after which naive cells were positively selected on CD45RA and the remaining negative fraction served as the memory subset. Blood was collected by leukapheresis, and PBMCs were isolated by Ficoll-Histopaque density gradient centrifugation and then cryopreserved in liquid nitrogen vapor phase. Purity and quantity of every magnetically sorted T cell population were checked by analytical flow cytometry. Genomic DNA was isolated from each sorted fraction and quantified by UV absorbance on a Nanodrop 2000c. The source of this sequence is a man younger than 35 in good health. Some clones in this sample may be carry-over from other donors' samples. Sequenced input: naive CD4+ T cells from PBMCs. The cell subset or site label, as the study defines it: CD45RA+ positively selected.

DNA sequence: TGCGCCAGCAGCTTGCCAGGGACCGGGACAGCAAACTCTGGGGCCAACGTCCTGACTTTC. Its amino acids are CASSLPGTGTANSGANVLTF. The rearranged segments are TRBV5-1 and TRBJ2-6, with 7 bases matching TRBD1. From the cysteine up to the phenylalanine, the CDR3 has a length of 20 residues. Only CDR3 DNA is held: 60 bases, read in frame from base 1. V loses 1 base at its end and J loses 0 bases; junction bases beyond the gene matches: 13. CDR1 and CDR2 are drawn from the germline V gene: SGHRS, YFSETQ. With all but the CDR3 taken from the reference TRBV5-1 and TRBJ2-6 genes, the full variable domain is: KAGVTQTPRYLIKTRGQQVTLSCSPISGHRSVSWYQQTPGQGLQFLFEYFSETQRNKGNFPGRFSGRQFSNSRSEMNVSTLELGDSALYLCASSLPGTGTANSGANVLTFGAGSRLTVL.